Shown below are 24 T cell receptor beta chains from a single sample sequenced in a study of T cell repertoires in cytomegalovirus infection. MiXCR, run by TCRdb on the reads, gives a single entry per CDR3 protein. This sample yields under 450,000 distinct CDR3 sequences, of which roughly a third are seen a single time; 13% belongs to the top ten. The antigens for these receptors are not known. The specimen comprised cultured PBMCs, sampled from culture after CMV antigen stimulation. The receptors come from a human donor in good health (CMV status not recorded). Some clones in this sample may be carry-over from other donors' samples.

This clonotype was recorded a few times. The chain carries TRBV19 and TRBJ2-1; D gene uncertain. Trimming took 4 bases from V and 0 from J, leaving 4 bases between them. CDR1 and CDR2 (germline): LNHDA, SQIVND (reference sequence). The CDR3 sequence is 13 residues long. The CDR3 DNA reads as TGTGCCAGTAGTACCGACTCCTACAATGAGCAGTTCTTC. Translating it yields CASSTDSYNEQFF.

The J gene is TRBJ2-7, the V gene TRBV28; perhaps TRBD1 as D (5 bases). Germline CDR1 is MDHEN and CDR2 is SYDVKM. V was cut by 2 bases and J by 4 bases, with 12 bases left in between. The CDR3 length is 14 residues. CDR3 sequence reads: CASSLLTTAYEQYF. In DNA form, the CDR3 reads TGTGCCAGCAGTTTACTAACGACAGCTTACGAGCAGTACTTC.

In its sample, this clonotype was seen once. The V and J genes are TRBV4-1 and TRBJ2-3; D gene ambiguous. V lost 2 bases, J lost 1 base, and 7 bases lay in between. The germline V gene has CDR1 MGHRA and CDR2 YSYEKL. The CDR3 is made up of 14 amino acids. CDR3 nucleotide sequence: TGCGCCAGCAGCCAACGGTTAGGCACAGATACGCAGTATTTT. Amino acids: CASSQRLGTDTQYF.

The CDR3 DNA reads as TGCAGCGTGGGTTTGGGGGGAGGGTACAATGAGCAGTTCTTC. It is translated as CSVGLGGGYNEQFF. The chain uses TRBV29-1 and TRBJ2-1; 7 bases agree with TRBD2. The CDR3 totals 14 residues. CDR1 and CDR2 (germline): SQVTM, ANQGSEA. V shed 6 bases and J 4 bases; nucleotides not matched to a gene: 9.

This rearrangement joins TRBV5-4 to TRBJ2-2; D is ambiguous. The CDR3 covers 12 residues. Per the germline V gene, CDR1 is SGHNT and CDR2 is YYREEE (reference sequence). V dropped 6 bases and J dropped 2 bases, with 5 bases sitting between them. Written as DNA, the CDR3 is TGTGCCAGCAAATCAAACACCGGGGAGCTGTTTTTT. Residues: CASKSNTGELFF.

This chain's CDR3 is CASSSYRDSSYNEQFF. DNA for the CDR3: TGTGCCAGCAGCTCATACCGGGACAGCTCCTACAATGAGCAGTTCTTC. V gene TRBV11-2 combines with J gene TRBJ2-1, with 7 bases fitting TRBD1. The V segment lost 4 bases and the J segment 0 bases; nucleotides outside the gene matches: 6. There are 16 residues in the CDR3. Germline V gene lookup returns CDR1 SGHAT and CDR2 FQNNGV.

The chain carries TRBV29-1 and TRBJ2-3, with D perhaps TRBD1 (5 bases). This CDR3 is 13 amino acids long. Germline-derived CDR1 and CDR2 are SQVTM and ANQGSEA. The V and J ends lost 6 bases and 2 bases respectively, with 12 bases between them. The CDR3 DNA sequence: TGCAGCGTCATCGGACATCTCACAGATACGCAGTATTTT. Protein sequence: CSVIGHLTDTQYF.

The chain links TRBV6-6 to TRBJ1-1; D is uncertain. The CDR3 length is 14 residues. In germline, CDR1 is MNHNY, CDR2 SVGAGI (reference sequence). Trimming took 0 bases from V and 1 from J, leaving 6 bases between them. CDR3 in DNA: TGTGCCAGCAGTTACTCGAAGGGGAACACTGAAGCTTTCTTT. It translates to CASSYSKGNTEAFF.

The V and J genes are TRBV7-4 and TRBJ2-2, with D tentatively TRBD1 (5 bases). Per the germline V gene, CDR1 is SGHVT and CDR2 is SQSDAQ. The CDR3 spans 16 residues. V was shortened by 2 bases and J by 2 bases, with 12 bases between the two germline ends. The CDR3 DNA reads TGTGCCAGCAGCTTAACCCCGACAGCCAACACCGGGGAGCTGTTTTTT. It yields the protein CASSLTPTANTGELFF.

The CDR3 coding sequence is TGTGCCAGCCTACCAACGAGGGGCACAGATACGCAGTATTTT. Translated: CASLPTRGTDTQYF. This chain links TRBV6-1 with TRBJ2-3, with a weak D call TRBD2 (5 bases). V gave up 8 bases and J gave up 1 base, with 13 bases separating them. The germline V gene has CDR1 MNHNS and CDR2 SASEGT. The CDR3 totals 14 residues.

This chain connects TRBV27 to TRBJ2-1; D is uncertain. Trimming cost V 1 base and J 4 bases, with 14 bases left between them. This CDR3 has 16 amino acids. Germline values: CDR1 MNHEY, CDR2 SMNVEV (reference sequence). The CDR3, as DNA: TGTGCCAGCAGTTTATTCTTCACTGGAAAATACAATGAGCAGTTCTTC. It is translated as CASSLFFTGKYNEQFF.

This clonotype showed up just once. This chain connects TRBV18 to TRBJ1-1; TRBD1 matches at 8 bases. The CDR3 extends over 14 amino acids. The germline V gene encodes CDR1 KGHSH and CDR2 LQKENI. After removal of 8 bases from V and 1 base from J, the junction contained 6 bases not matched to a gene. The DNA of the CDR3 is TGTGCCAGCGCCAGAGACAGGGGGAACACTGAAGCTTTCTTT. Amino acids: CASARDRGNTEAFF.

The V call is TRBV6-5, the J call TRBJ2-3; 11 nucleotides align to TRBD1. After removal of 0 bases from V and 5 bases from J, the junction contained 7 bases not matched to a gene. The CDR3 is made up of 17 amino acids. The V gene's germline CDR1 is MNHEY and CDR2 SVGAGI. CDR3 nucleotides: TGTGCCAGCAGTTACTCGATGGACAGGGGGCAGAGAGATACGCAGTATTTT. Its protein is CASSYSMDRGQRDTQYF.

There are a few counts of this clonotype. The rearrangement uses TRBV7-2 and TRBJ2-1; the match to TRBD2 covers 8 bases. This CDR3 spans 17 amino acids. Per the germline V gene, CDR1 is SGHTA and CDR2 is FQGNSA. Trimming cost V 2 bases and J 4 bases; bases outside gene matches: 10. DNA of the CDR3: TGTGCCAGCAGCTTAAAAGTTGGACTAGCAGCTTACAATGAGCAGTTCTTC. Its protein product is CASSLKVGLAAYNEQFF.

This clonotype was detected only a few times. The chain combines TRBV7-6 with TRBJ2-2, with 9 bases lining up with TRBD2. The V and J ends lost 3 bases and 7 bases, in that order; junction bases with no gene match: 3. Germline values: CDR1 SGHVS, CDR2 FNYEAQ. The CDR3 length is 14 residues. The DNA for the CDR3 is TGTGCCAGCAGCTTGGCTAGCGGGGACGGGGAGCTGTTTTTT. It specifies CASSLASGDGELFF.

This clonotype has only a few counts. The V gene is TRBV5-1, the J gene TRBJ2-6; D call uncertain. Germline-derived CDR1 and CDR2 are SGHRS and YFSETQ. Deletions cut 4 bases from V and 2 bases from J, with 10 bases between. This CDR3 contains 15 residues. CDR3 protein: CASSPGHAGANVLTF. The DNA for the CDR3 is TGCGCCAGCAGCCCCGGCCATGCTGGGGCCAACGTCCTGACTTTC. Drawing the rest from reference TRBV5-1 and TRBJ2-6, the complete variable domain is KAGVTQTPRYLIKTRGQQVTLSCSPISGHRSVSWYQQTPGQGLQFLFEYFSETQRNKGNFPGRFSGRQFSNSRSEMNVSTLELGDSALYLCASSPGHAGANVLTFGAGSRLTVL.

The genes are TRBV28 and TRBJ2-1; D unclear. V was clipped by 3 bases and J by 7 bases, with 10 bases between them. The CDR3 runs to 13 residues. Per the germline V gene, CDR1 is MDHEN and CDR2 is SYDVKM. For the CDR3, the DNA is TGTGCCAGCAGTTTGGACCGACCAAATGAGCAGTTCTTC. This encodes CASSLDRPNEQFF. The full variable domain, completed using reference TRBV28 and TRBJ2-1, is DVKVTQSSRYLVKRTGEKVFLECVQDMDHENMFWYRQDPGLGLRLIYFSYDVKMKEKGDIPEGYSVSREKKERFSLILESASTNQTSMYLCASSLDRPNEQFFGPGTRLTVL.

This clonotype has only a few counts. This rearrangement joins TRBV6-2 or TRBV6-3 to TRBJ2-3; 10 nucleotides agree with TRBD2. Germline assignment: CDR1 MNHEY and CDR2 SVGEGT. The V gene end was trimmed by 6 bases and the J gene end by 5 bases; junction bases not matched to a gene: 2. This CDR3 spans 13 amino acids. CDR3 protein: CASRASGGDTQYF. The CDR3 DNA follows: TGTGCCAGCAGGGCTAGCGGGGGAGATACGCAGTATTTT.

The rearrangement uses TRBV4-3 and TRBJ1-1; D remains unclear. Germline V CDR1 and CDR2: LGHNA, YSLEER. This CDR3 has 14 amino acids. Trimming cost V 0 bases and J 4 bases, with 9 bases left between them. CDR3 coding DNA: TGCGCCAGCAGCCAAGATAGTCAGGTCACTGAAGCTTTCTTT. Translation: CASSQDSQVTEAFF.

Concerning this clonotype: It may be a read error: a sequence one base away is much more abundant. The chain carries TRBV6-4 and TRBJ2-6; D ambiguous. Germline V gene sequence: CDR1 MRHNA, CDR2 SNTAGT. This CDR3 has 14 residues. V was pared by 2 bases and J by 0 bases, with 2 bases between. CDR3 amino acids: CASSDNSGANVLTF. The CDR3 nucleotides read TGTGCCAGCAGTGACAACTCTGGGGCCAACGTCCTGACTTTC.

J is TRBJ1-2 and V is TRBV4-2; 7 bases map to TRBD1. The CDR3 length is 15 residues. The germline V gene has CDR1 LGHNA and CDR2 YNFKEQ. The junction had 6 bases not matched to a gene; V was cut back by 1 base and J by 4 bases. This CDR3 reads CASSQVSGDSYGYTF. CDR3 bases: TGTGCCAGCAGCCAAGTCTCGGGGGACAGCTATGGCTACACCTTC.

The chain joins TRBV6-5 to TRBJ1-2; 8 bases are a match to TRBD1. Per the germline V gene, CDR1 is MNHEY and CDR2 is SVGAGI. Trimming took 6 bases from V and 5 from J; bases not matched to a gene: 20. This CDR3 region has 18 residues. The CDR3 is CASRSYQGAPLSSYGYTF. In DNA, the CDR3 is TGTGCCAGCAGATCCTATCAGGGGGCCCCACTATCCTCATATGGCTACACCTTC.

This chain uses TRBV27 with TRBJ2-1, with TRBD2 matching over 15 bases. The CDR3 covers 15 residues. J lost 7 bases, V lost 5 bases, and 3 bases had no gene match. In germline, CDR1 is MNHEY, CDR2 SMNVEV (reference sequence). The DNA for the CDR3 is TGTGCCAGCAGTCGGACTAGCGGGGGGGCAAATGAGCAGTTCTTC. Residues: CASSRTSGGANEQFF.

The rearrangement uses TRBV4-2 and TRBJ2-6, with D perhaps TRBD2 (6 bases). The ends were cut back, 0 bases at V and 1 base at J, with 13 bases in the middle. This CDR3 is 18 amino acids long. Germline values: CDR1 LGHNA, CDR2 YNFKEQ. The CDR3 region has the DNA TGTGCCAGCAGCCAAGATTCGGGGGTCCGGTCTGGGGCCAACGTCCTGACTTTC. It codes for CASSQDSGVRSGANVLTF.